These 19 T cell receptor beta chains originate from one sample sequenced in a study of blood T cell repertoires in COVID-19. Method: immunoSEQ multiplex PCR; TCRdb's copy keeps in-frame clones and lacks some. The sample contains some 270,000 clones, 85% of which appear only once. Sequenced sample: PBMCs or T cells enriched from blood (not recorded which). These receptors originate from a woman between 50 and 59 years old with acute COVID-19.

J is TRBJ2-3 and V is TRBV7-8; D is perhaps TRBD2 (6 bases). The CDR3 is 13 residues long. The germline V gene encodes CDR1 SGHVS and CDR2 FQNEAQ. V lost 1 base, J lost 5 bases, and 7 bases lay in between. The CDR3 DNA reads TGTGCCAGCAGCTTAGGGGGGGAAGATACGCAGTATTTT. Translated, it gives CASSLGGEDTQYF.

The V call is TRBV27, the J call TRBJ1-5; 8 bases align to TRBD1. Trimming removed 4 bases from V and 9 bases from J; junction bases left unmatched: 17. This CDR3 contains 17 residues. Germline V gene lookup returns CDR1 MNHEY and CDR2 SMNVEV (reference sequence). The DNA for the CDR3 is TGTGCCAGCAGTTCACATTTCGGAAGGACAGGGCAGCGGCCCCAGCATTTT. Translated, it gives CASSSHFGRTGQRPQHF.

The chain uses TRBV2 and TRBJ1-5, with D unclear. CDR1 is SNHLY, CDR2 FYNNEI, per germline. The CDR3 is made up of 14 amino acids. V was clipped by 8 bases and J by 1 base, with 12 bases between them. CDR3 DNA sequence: TGTGCCAGCGTCCTCGCGGCCAGCAATCAGCCCCAGCATTTT. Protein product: CASVLAASNQPQHF.

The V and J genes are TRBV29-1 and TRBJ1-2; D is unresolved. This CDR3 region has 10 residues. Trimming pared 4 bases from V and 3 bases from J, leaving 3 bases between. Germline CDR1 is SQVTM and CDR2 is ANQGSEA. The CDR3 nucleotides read TGCAGCGTTGCCGACTATGGCTACACCTTC. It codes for CSVADYGYTF.

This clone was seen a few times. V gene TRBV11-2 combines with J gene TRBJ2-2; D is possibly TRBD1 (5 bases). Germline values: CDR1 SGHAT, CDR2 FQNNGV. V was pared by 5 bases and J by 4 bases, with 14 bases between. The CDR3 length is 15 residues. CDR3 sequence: CASSRLQTVTGELFF. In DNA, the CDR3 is TGTGCCAGCAGCCGCCTTCAGACAGTCACCGGGGAGCTGTTTTTT.

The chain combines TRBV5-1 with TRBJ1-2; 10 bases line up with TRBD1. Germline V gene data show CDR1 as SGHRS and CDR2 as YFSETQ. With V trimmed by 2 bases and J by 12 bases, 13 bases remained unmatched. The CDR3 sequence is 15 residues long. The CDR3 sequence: CASSFGLRDRGPDTF. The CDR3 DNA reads TGCGCCAGCAGCTTTGGTCTCCGGGACAGGGGACCCGACACCTTC.

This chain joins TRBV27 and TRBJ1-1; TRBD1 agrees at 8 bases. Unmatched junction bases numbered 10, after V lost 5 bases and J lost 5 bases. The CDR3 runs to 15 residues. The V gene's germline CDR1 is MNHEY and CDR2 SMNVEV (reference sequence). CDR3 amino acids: CASSPRAGGWTEAFF. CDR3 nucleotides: TGTGCCAGCAGTCCCCGGGCAGGGGGCTGGACTGAAGCTTTCTTT.

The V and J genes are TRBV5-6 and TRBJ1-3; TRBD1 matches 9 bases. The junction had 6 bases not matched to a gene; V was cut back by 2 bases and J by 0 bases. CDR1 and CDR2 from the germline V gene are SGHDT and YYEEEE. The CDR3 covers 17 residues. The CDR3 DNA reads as TGTGCCAGCAGCTTTCGGACAGGGGTTTTCTCTGGAAACACCATATATTTT. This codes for CASSFRTGVFSGNTIYF.

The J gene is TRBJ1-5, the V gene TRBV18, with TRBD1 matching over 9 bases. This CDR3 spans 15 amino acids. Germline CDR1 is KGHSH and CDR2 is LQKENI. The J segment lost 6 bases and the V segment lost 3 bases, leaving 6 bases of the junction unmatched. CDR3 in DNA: TGTGCCAGCTCACCGGACAGGGGAATAGGTCAGCCCCAGCATTTT. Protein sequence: CASSPDRGIGQPQHF.

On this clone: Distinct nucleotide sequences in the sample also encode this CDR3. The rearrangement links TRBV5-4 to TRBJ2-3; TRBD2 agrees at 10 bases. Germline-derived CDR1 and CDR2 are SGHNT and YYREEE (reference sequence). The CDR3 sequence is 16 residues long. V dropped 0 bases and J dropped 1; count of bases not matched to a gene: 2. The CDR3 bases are TGTGCCAGCAGCTTGGGGCTAGCGGGGGGCACAGATACGCAGTATTTT. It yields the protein CASSLGLAGGTDTQYF.

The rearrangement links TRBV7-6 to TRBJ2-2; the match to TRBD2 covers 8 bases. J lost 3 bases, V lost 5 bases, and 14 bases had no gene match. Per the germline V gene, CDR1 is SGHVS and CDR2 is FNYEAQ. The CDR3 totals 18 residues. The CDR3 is CASSPRDGGAGYTGELFF. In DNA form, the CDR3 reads TGTGCCAGCAGCCCCCGGGACGGGGGGGCCGGGTACACCGGGGAGCTGTTTTTT.

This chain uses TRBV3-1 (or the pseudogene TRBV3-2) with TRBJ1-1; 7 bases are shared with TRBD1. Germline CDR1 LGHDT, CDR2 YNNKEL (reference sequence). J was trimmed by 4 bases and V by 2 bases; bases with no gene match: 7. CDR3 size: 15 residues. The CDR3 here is CASSQFDRAGTEAFF. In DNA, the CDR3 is TGTGCCAGCAGCCAATTCGACAGGGCGGGCACTGAAGCTTTCTTT.

CDR3 DNA: TGCGCCAGCAGCCCCTCAGGGGTGAGCGGGGAGCTGTTTTTT. Translating gives CASSPSGVSGELFF. The V call is TRBV10-1, the J call TRBJ2-2; possible D gene TRBD1, 6 bases. Between the trimmed V and J ends, which lost 6 bases and 7 bases, there was a span of 15 bases. CDR3 length: 14 residues. The germline V gene has CDR1 WNHNN and CDR2 SYGVQD (reference sequence).

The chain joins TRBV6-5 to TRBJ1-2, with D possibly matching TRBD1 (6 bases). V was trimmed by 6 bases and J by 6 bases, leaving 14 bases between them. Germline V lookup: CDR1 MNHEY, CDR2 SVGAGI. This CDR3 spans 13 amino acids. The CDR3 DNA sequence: TGTGCCAGCAGCAACAGGGTAGGGAATGGCTACACCTTC. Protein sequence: CASSNRVGNGYTF.

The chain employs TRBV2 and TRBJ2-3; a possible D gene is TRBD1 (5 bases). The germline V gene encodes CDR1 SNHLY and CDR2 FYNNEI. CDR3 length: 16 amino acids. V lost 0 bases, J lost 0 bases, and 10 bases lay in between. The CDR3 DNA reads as TGTGCCAGCAGTGAAGCGTGGGGCAGAAGCACAGATACGCAGTATTTT. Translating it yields CASSEAWGRSTDTQYF. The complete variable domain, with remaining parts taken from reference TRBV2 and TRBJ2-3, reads EPEVTQTPSHQVTQMGQEVILRCVPISNHLYFYWYRQILGQKVEFLVSFYNNEISEKSEIFDDQFSVERPDGSNFTLKIRSTKLEDSAMYFCASSEAWGRSTDTQYFGPGTRLTVL.

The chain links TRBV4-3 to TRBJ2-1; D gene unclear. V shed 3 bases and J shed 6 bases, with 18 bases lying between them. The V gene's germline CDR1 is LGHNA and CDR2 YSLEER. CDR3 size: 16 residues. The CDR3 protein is CASSHHGSRVLNEQFF. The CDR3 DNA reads TGCGCCAGCAGCCACCACGGTTCTCGGGTACTCAATGAGCAGTTCTTC.

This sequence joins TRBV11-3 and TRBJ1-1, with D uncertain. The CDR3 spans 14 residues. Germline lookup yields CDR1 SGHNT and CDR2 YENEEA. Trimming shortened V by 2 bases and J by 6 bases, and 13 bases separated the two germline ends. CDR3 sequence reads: CASSLRFGSAEAFF. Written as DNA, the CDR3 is TGTGCCAGCAGCTTACGGTTTGGGAGCGCTGAAGCTTTCTTT.

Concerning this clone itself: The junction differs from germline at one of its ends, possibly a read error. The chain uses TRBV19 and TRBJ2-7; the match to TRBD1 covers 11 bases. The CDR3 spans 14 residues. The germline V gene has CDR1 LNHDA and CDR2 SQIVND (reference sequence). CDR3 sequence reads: CASSIRDRGTEQYF. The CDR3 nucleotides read TGTGCCAGCAGTATCCGGGACAGGGGGACCGAGCAGTACTTC. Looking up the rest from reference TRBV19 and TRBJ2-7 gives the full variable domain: DGGITQSPKYLFRKEGQNVTLSCEQNLNHDAMYWYRQDPGQGLRLIYYSQIVNDFQKGDIAEGYSVSREKKESFPLTVTSAQKNPTAFYLCASSIRDRGTEQYFGPGTRLTVT.

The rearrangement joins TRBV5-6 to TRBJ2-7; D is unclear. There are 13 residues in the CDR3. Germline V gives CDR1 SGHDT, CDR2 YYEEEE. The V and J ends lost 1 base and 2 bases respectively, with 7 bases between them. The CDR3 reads CASSLWATYEQYF. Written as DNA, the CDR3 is TGTGCCAGCAGCTTGTGGGCAACCTACGAGCAGTACTTC. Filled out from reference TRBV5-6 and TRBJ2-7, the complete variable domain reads DAGVTQSPTHLIKTRGQQVTLRCSPKSGHDTVSWYQQALGQGPQFIFQYYEEEERQRGNFPDRFSGHQFPNYSSELNVNALLLGDSALYLCASSLWATYEQYFGPGTRLTVT.